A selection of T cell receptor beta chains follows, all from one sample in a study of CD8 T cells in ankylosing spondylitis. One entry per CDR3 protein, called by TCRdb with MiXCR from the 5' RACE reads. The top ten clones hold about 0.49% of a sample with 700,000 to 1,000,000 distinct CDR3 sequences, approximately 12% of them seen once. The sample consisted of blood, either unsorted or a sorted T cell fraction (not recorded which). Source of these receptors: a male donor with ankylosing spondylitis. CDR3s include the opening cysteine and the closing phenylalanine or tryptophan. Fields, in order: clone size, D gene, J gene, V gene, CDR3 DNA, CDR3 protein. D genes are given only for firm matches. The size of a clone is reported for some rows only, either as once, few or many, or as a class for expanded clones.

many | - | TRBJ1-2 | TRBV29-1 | TGCAGCGTTGAAGGAGAGGTCACCTTC | CSVEGEVTF
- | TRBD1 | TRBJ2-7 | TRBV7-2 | TGTGCCAGCGGTCTACAGGGGTCGATGTCCTACGAGCAGTACTTC | CASGLQGSMSYEQYF
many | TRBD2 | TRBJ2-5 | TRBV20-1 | TGCAGTGCTGTAGGGGCGGGAGTGGGGGAAGAGACCCAGTACTTC | CSAVGAGVGEETQYF
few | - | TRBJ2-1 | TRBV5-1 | TGCGCCAGCAGCTTGATTACTAGTGAGCAGTTCTTC | CASSLITSEQFF
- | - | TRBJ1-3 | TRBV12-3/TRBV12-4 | TGTGCCAGCAGGGGGCGCTCTGGAAACACCATATATTTT | CASRGRSGNTIYF
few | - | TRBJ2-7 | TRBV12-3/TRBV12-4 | TGTGCCAGCAGTTTTACAGTTTCGTCCTTC | CASSFTVSSF
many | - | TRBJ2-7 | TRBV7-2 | TGTGCCAGCAGCTTAGCGTGGTGGAGCTCCTACGAGCAGTACTTC | CASSLAWWSSYEQYF
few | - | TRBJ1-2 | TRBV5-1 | TGCGCCAGCAGCCATCTCCGGGGGAGCGACTATGGCTACACCTTC | CASSHLRGSDYGYTF
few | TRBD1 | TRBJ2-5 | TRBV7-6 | TGTGCCAGCAGCCCGCGACAGGGGATCACCCAAGAGACCCAGTACTTC | CASSPRQGITQETQYF
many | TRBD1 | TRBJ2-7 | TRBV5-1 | TGTGCCAGCAGCCTACGGACAGGGGACTACGAGCAGTACTTC | CASSLRTGDYEQYF
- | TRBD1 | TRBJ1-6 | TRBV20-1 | TGCAGTGCTAGAGTCCCGGGACAGGCTAATTCACCCCTCCACTTT | CSARVPGQANSPLHF
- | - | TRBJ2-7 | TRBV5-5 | TGTGCCAGCAGCTTGCAGTACAGGGTCGACGAGCAGTACTTC | CASSLQYRVDEQYF
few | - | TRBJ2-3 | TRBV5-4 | TGTGCCAGCAGCTTGGGACCCGCTAGCACAGATACGCAGTATTTT | CASSLGPASTDTQYF
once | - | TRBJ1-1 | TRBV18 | TGTGCCAGCTCACCACCGGGGGTCGCGGACACTGAAGCTTTCTTT | CASSPPGVADTEAFF
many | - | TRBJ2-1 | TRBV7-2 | TGTGCCAGCAGCCGTAACAGGGACGAGCAGTTCTTC | CASSRNRDEQFF
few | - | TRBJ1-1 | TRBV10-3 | TGTGCCATCAGGGGCAGCAAGAACACTGAAGCTTTCTTT | CAIRGSKNTEAFF
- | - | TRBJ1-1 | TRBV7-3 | TGTGCCAGCAGCGCAACCGGACAGTTTTACACTGAAGCTTTCTTT | CASSATGQFYTEAFF
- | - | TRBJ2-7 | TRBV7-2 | TGTGCCAGCAGCTTAGGGCCTGCTTCCTACGAGCAGTACTTC | CASSLGPASYEQYF
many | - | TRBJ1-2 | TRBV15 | TGTGCCACCAGCGGTGGACAGACGGCTAACTATGGCTACACCTTC | CATSGGQTANYGYTF
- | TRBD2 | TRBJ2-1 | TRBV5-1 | TGCGCCAGCAGCCCCTTCGGACTAGCGGGCCCCAATGAGCAGTTCTTC | CASSPFGLAGPNEQFF
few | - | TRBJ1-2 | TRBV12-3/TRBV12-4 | TGTGCCAGCAGTTTAATGCAGGGATATGGCTACACCTTC | CASSLMQGYGYTF
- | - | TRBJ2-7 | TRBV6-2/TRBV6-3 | TGTGCCAGCAGTTATCATATTTACGAGCAGTACTTC | CASSYHIYEQYF
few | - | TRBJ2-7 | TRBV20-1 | TGCAGTGCTAGTCTGGGGACCGGAGACGAGCAGTACTTC | CSASLGTGDEQYF
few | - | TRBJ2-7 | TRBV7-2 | TGTGCCAGCAGCTTCTCTATCCCGCATTACGAGCAGTACTTC | CASSFSIPHYEQYF
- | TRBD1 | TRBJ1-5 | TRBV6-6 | TGTGCCAGCAGCGGACAGGGGCTTCAGCCCCAGCATTTT | CASSGQGLQPQHF
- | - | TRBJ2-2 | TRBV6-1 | TGTGCCAGCACTCCCGACAGGCCCACCGGGGAGCTGTTTTTT | CASTPDRPTGELFF
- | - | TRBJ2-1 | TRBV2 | TGTGCCAGCATTGAAAGGGGCCTCAATGAGCAGTTCTTC | CASIERGLNEQFF
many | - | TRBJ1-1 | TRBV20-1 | TGCAGTGCTAGCGCAGGGTGGAACACTGAAGCTTTCTTT | CSASAGWNTEAFF
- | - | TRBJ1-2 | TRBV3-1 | TGTGCCAGCAGCCAATGGGGCAGCCCTGCTAACTATGGCTACACCTTC | CASSQWGSPANYGYTF
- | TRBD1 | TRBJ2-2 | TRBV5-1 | TGCGCCAGCAGACTCGACAGGGGGAACACCGGGGAGCTGTTTTTT | CASRLDRGNTGELFF
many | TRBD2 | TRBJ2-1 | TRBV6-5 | TGTGCCAGCAGTTACCGCGGGACTACAAGCTCCTACAATGAGCAGTTCTTC | CASSYRGTTSSYNEQFF
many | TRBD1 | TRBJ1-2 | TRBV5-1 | TGCGCCAGCAGCTTAGTCACGGGACAGTTAAATGGCTACACCTTC | CASSLVTGQLNGYTF
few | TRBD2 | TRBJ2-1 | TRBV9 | TGTGCCAGCAGCTCCTGGACTAGCGGCCTACTAATGGGTGAGCAGTTCTTC | CASSSWTSGLLMGEQFF
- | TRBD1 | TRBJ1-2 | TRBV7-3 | TGTGCCAGCAGCGTGGACAGGGGGCGCGACTACACCTTC | CASSVDRGRDYTF
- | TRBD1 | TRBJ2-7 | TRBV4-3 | TGCGCCAGCAGCCAGGCCAGGGGGAACTACGAGCAGTACTTC | CASSQARGNYEQYF
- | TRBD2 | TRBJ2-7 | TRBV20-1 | TGCAGTGCTAGGCGGACTAGCGGGGGGTACGAGCAGTACTTC | CSARRTSGGYEQYF
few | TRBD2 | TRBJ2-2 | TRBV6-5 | TGTGCCAGCAGTTACTCGTGGCTAGCGGACATCACCGGGGAGCTGTTTTTT | CASSYSWLADITGELFF
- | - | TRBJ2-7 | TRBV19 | TGTGCCAGTATTCACCCGGGGTCCTACGAGCAGTACTTC | CASIHPGSYEQYF
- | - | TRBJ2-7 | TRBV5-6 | TGTGCCAGCAGCTTGCGGTCAGGCGGCCCCTCCGAGCAGTACTTC | CASSLRSGGPSEQYF
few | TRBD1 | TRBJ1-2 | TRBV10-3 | TGTGCCAACAAAGGACAGGGAGATTCTAGCTACACCTTC | CANKGQGDSSYTF
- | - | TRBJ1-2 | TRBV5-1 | TGCGCCAGCAGCCCTGTGATCGGGACCTGGAACTATGGCTACACCTTC | CASSPVIGTWNYGYTF
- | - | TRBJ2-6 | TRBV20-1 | TGCAGTGCTAGGTTGGGGAAGGGGGCCAACGTCCTGACTTTC | CSARLGKGANVLTF
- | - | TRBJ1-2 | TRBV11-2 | TGTGCCAGCAGTACCTTTCCTGGGGGCTACACCTTC | CASSTFPGGYTF
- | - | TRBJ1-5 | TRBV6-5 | TGTGCCAGCGGGGCGTATCAGCCCCAGCATTTT | CASGAYQPQHF